This is a list of T cell receptor beta chains from one sample in a study of identifying expanded T cells in peripheral blood. Sequencing was performed with immunoSEQ multiplex PCR; in TCRdb, only in-frame clones are kept and a portion is missing. The table lists 75,000 to 95,000 clones, over 85% of them singletons, with 7% to 8.5% in the top ten. Sequencing input: blood. These receptors were taken from a person between 18 and 75 years old in good health. CDR3s include the opening cysteine and the closing phenylalanine or tryptophan. A D gene is named only where the DNA matches it firmly.

d_gene,v_gene,j_gene,CDR3aa,CDR3nt
NA,TRBV6-1,TRBJ1-1,CASSPGVTTEAFF,TGTGCCAGCAGTCCAGGGGTGACAACTGAAGCTTTCTTT
NA,TRBV5-8,TRBJ1-3,CASRDDWEPGNTIYF,TGTGCCAGCAGGGATGACTGGGAACCTGGAAACACCATATATTTT
TRBD1,TRBV9,TRBJ2-7,CASSRGQASDGEQYF,TGTGCCAGCAGCCGGGGACAGGCCTCTGATGGGGAGCAGTACTTC
NA,TRBV7-7,TRBJ2-1,CASSLGASAHNEQFF,TGTGCCAGCAGCTTAGGAGCATCAGCCCACAATGAGCAGTTCTTC
NA,TRBV7-8,TRBJ1-2,CASSLAYYGYTF,TGTGCCAGCAGCTTAGCCTACTATGGCTACACCTTC
NA,TRBV25-1,TRBJ1-1,CASSDMNTEAFF,TGTGCCAGCAGTGATATGAACACTGAAGCTTTCTTT
NA,TRBV2,TRBJ1-5,CASKSGAGDSQPQHF,TGTGCCAGCAAATCCGGGGCAGGGGATAGTCAGCCCCAGCATTTT
NA,TRBV30,TRBJ1-1,CAWTSQRTVNTEAFF,TGTGCCTGGACCTCTCAACGGACAGTGAACACTGAAGCTTTCTTT
TRBD1,TRBV15,TRBJ2-1,CATAPGRDRLYNEQFF,TGTGCCACCGCCCCTGGCCGGGACAGGCTTTACAATGAGCAGTTCTTC
NA,TRBV7-9,TRBJ1-1,CASSRPRSTEAFF,TGTGCCAGCAGCCGACCCCGGAGCACTGAAGCTTTCTTT
NA,TRBV5-1,TRBJ1-4,CASSDGRGNEKLFF,TGCGCCAGCAGCGACGGACGGGGTAATGAAAAACTGTTTTTT
NA,TRBV7-9,TRBJ1-2,CASSFTGARNYGYTF,TGTGCCAGCAGCTTCACGGGGGCGCGCAACTATGGCTACACCTTC
TRBD1,TRBV7-8,TRBJ2-3,CASSLGQGITDTQYF,TGTGCCAGCAGCTTAGGACAGGGAATCACAGATACGCAGTATTTT